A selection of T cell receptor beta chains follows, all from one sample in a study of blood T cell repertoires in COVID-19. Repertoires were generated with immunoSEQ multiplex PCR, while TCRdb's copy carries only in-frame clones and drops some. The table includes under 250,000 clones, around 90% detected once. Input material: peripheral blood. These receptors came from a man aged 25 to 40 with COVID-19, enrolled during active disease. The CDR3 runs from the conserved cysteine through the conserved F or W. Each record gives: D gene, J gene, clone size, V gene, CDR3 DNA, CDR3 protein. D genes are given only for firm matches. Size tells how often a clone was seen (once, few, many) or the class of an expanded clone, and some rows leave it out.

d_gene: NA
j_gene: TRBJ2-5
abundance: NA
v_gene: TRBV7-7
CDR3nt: TGTGCCAGCAGCTTAGGTTTGGCAGGTCAAGAGACCCAGTACTTC
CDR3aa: CASSLGLAGQETQYF

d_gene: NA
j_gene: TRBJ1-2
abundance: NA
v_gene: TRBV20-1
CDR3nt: TGCAGTGCTAGAGCGGGGAGGGGGATTCCCTTC
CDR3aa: CSARAGRGIPF

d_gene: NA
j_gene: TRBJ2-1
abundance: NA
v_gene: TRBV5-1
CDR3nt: TGCGCCAGCAGCCGGAGCCCAGGGAACAATGAGCAGTTCTTC
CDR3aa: CASSRSPGNNEQFF

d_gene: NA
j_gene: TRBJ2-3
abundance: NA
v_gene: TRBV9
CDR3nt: TGTGCCAGCAGCGTAGTGGGGGCTTTCACAGATACGCAGTATTTT
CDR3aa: CASSVVGAFTDTQYF

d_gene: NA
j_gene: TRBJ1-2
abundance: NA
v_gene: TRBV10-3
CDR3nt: TGTGCCATCAGTCGGGAAGGGTTATCCGATGGCTACACCTTC
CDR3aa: CAISREGLSDGYTF

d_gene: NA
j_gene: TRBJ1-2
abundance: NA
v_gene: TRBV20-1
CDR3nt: TGCAGTGCTCCGGACAGCTATGGCTACACCTTC
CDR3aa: CSAPDSYGYTF

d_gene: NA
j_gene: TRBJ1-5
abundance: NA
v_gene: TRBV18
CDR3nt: TGTGCCAGCTCGCCGGGGTTCTCGGGGGGGGGCGGTCAGCCCCAGCATTTT
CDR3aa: CASSPGFSGGGGQPQHF

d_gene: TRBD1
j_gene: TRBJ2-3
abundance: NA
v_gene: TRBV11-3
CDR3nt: TGTGCCAGCAGCCGTAGAACCGGGACAGGTGCCCCGGATACGCAGTATTTT
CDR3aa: CASSRRTGTGAPDTQYF

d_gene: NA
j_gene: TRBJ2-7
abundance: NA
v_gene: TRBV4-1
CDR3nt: TGCGCCAGCAGCCAGGGGTTGCGGGGCGGTTTCTACGAGCAGTACTTC
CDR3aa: CASSQGLRGGFYEQYF

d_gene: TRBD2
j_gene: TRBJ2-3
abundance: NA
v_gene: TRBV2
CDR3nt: TGTGCCAGCAGTGTACTAGCGGGGGTGGCAGATACGCAGTATTTT
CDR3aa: CASSVLAGVADTQYF

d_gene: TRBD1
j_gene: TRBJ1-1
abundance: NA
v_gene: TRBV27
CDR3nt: TGTGCCAGCAGTTTGCTAAAGGGGGCCTCTGAAGCTTTCTTT
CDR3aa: CASSLLKGASEAFF

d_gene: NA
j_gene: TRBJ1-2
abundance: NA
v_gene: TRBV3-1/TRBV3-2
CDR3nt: TGTGCCAGCAGCCAAGATTGGGGGGGCGACCATGGCTACACCTTC
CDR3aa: CASSQDWGGDHGYTF

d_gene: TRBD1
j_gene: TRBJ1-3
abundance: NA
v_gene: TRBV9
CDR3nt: TGTGCCAGCAGCGACTCGGGACAGGGAGAGTCTGAAAACACCATATATTTT
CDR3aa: CASSDSGQGESENTIYF

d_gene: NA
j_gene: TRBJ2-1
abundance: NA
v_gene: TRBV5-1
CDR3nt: TGCGCCAGCAACAGGATAGCAAGGGTCAATGAGCAGTTCTTC
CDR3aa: CASNRIARVNEQFF

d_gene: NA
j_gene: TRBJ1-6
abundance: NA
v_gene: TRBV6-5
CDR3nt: TGTGCCAGCAGTTACCAGGAAAATTCACCCCTCCACTTT
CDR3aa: CASSYQENSPLHF

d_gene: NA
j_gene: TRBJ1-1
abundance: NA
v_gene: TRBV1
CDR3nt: TGCACCAGCAGCCCCCTTACGGGGGAAGCTTTCTTT
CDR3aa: CTSSPLTGEAFF

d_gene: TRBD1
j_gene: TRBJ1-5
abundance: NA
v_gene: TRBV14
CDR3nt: TGTGCCAGCAGCGAAACAGGGGTAGAACAGCCCCAGCATTTT
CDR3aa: CASSETGVEQPQHF

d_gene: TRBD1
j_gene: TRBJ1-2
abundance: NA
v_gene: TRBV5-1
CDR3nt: TGCGCCAGCAGCTTGGCGAGACAGGGTCGCTATGGCTACACCTTC
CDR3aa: CASSLARQGRYGYTF

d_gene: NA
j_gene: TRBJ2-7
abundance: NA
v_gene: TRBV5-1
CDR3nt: TGCGCCAGCAGCTTGGGGCACGAGCAGTACTTC
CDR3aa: CASSLGHEQYF

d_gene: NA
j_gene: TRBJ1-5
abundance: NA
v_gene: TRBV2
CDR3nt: TGTGCCAGCAGCGAAACGTTGCTTGGCGGGAGCAATCAGCCCCAGCATTTT
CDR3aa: CASSETLLGGSNQPQHF

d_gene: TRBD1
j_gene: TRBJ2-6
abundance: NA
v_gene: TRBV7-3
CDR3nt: TGTGCCAGCAGCTTAATGGGGACAGGGTTCTCTGGGGCCAACGTCCTGACTTTC
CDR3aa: CASSLMGTGFSGANVLTF

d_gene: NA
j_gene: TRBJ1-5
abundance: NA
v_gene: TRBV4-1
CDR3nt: TGCGCCAGCAGCCCACGGATTTTGTCTTGGGCGGGGGATCAGCCCCAGCATTTT
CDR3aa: CASSPRILSWAGDQPQHF

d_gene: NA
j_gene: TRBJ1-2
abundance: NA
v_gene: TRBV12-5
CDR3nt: TGTGCTAGTGGTTTAGAGGGGGGGAACTATGGCTACACCTTC
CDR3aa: CASGLEGGNYGYTF

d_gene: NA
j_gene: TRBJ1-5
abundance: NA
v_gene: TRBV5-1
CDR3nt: TGCGCCAGCAGCTTAGGGGACTATAGCAATCAGCCCCAGCATTTT
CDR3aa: CASSLGDYSNQPQHF

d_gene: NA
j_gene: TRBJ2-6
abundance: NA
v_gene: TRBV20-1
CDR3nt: TGCAGTGCCCTAGGCAACGTCCTGACTTTC
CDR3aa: CSALGNVLTF

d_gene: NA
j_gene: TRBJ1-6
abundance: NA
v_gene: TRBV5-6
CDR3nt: TGTGCCAGCAGCTTAGGGCAGGGAGGGTCACCCCTCCACTTT
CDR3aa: CASSLGQGGSPLHF

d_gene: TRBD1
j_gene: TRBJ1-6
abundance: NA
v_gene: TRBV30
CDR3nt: TGTGCCTGTAAGGGACAGTATAATTCACCCCTCCACTTT
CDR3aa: CACKGQYNSPLHF

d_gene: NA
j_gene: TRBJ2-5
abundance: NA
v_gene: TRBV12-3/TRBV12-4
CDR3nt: TGTGCCAGCACCACCGACTCGGAGACCCAGTACTTC
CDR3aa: CASTTDSETQYF

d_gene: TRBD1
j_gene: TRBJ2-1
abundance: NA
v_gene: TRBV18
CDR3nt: TGTGCCAGTCGACCCCCGGGACAGGGTTTCGATGAGCAGTTCTTC
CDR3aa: CASRPPGQGFDEQFF

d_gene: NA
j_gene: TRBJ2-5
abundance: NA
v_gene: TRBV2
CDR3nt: TGTGCCAGCAGACTAGTGGGCGAGACCCAGTACTTC
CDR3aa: CASRLVGETQYF

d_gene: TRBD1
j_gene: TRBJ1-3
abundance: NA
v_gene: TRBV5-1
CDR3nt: TGCGCCAGCAGCTTACAGGGGTTTCCCCCAGGAGGAAACACCATATATTTT
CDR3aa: CASSLQGFPPGGNTIYF

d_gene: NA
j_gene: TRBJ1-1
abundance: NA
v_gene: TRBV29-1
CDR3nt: TGCAGCGTCGCCGAGGGGAACACTGAAGCTTTCTTT
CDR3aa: CSVAEGNTEAFF

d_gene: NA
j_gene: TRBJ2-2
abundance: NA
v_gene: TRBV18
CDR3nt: TGTGCCAGCTCACCATGGTCGTTCAGGGGTGTCAACACCGGGGAGCTGTTTTTT
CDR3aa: CASSPWSFRGVNTGELFF

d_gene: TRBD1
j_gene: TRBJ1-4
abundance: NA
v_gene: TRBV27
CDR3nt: TGTGCCAGCAGTTCCCTCGGGACAGGGGTTAATGAAAAACTGTTTTTT
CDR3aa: CASSSLGTGVNEKLFF

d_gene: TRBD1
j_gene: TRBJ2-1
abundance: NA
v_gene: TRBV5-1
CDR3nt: TGCGCCAGCAGCTTAGGACAGGGGGCCAATGAGCAGTTCTTC
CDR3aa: CASSLGQGANEQFF

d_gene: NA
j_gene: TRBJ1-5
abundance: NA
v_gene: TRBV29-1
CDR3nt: TGCAGCGCCGGACAGAGCAATCAGCCCCAGCATTTT
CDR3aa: CSAGQSNQPQHF

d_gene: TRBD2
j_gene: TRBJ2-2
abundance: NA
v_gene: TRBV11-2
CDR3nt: TGTGCCAGCAGCCTACTAGCGGGGGGGTACACCGGGGAGCTGTTTTTT
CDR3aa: CASSLLAGGYTGELFF

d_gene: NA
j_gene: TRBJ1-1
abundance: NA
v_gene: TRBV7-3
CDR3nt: TGTGCCAGCAGCTTAAGCGGGGGGCGGACTGAAGCTTTCTTT
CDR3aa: CASSLSGGRTEAFF

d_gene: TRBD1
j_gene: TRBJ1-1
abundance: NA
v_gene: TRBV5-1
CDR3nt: TGCGCCAGCACGGACAGGGGAACTCCTGAAGCTTTCTTT
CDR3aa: CASTDRGTPEAFF

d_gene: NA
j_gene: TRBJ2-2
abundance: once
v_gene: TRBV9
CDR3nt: TGTGCCAGCAGCCCAGGGGAGAGGAACACCGGGGAGCTGTTTTTT
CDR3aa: CASSPGERNTGELFF

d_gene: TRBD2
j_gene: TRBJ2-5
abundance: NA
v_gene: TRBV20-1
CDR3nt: TGCAGTGCTAGTAGAAGCGGGGGGGAAGAGACCCAGTACTTC
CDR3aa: CSASRSGGEETQYF

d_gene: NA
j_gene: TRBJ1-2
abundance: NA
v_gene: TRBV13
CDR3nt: TGTGCCAGCAGCCTAAAACCTAGACAGGCAAAAGGTGACTATGGCTACACCTTC
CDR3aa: CASSLKPRQAKGDYGYTF

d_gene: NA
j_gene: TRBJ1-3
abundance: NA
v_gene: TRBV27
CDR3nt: TGTGCCAGCTGGGAGGGGGTCTCTGGAAACACCATATATTTT
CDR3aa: CASWEGVSGNTIYF

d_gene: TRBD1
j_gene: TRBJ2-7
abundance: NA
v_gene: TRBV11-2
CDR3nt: TGTGCCAGCAGCTATCTCCGGGACAGGGGGATCGAGCAGTACTTC
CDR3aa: CASSYLRDRGIEQYF

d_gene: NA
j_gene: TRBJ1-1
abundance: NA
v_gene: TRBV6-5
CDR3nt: TGTGCCAGCAGCCACCCAGGCAGCCCGAACACTGAAGCTTTCTTT
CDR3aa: CASSHPGSPNTEAFF

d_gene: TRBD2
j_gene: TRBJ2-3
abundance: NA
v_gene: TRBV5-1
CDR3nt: TGCGCCAGCAGCTTGGCCCTAGCGGGGACCCTTAGCACAGATACGCAGTATTTT
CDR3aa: CASSLALAGTLSTDTQYF

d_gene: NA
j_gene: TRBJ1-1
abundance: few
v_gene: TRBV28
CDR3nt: TGTGCCAGCAGTTTATTCGTTACAGGGTATGCTTTCTTT
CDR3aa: CASSLFVTGYAFF

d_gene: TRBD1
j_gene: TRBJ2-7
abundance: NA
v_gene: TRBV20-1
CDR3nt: TGCAGTGCTAGTGGGGACAGGGGGTTCATCTACGAGCAGTACTTC
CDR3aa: CSASGDRGFIYEQYF